The 26 T cell receptor beta chains presented below share a single source sample, sequenced in a study of CD8+CD57+ T cells in acquired aplastic anemia. TCR beta VDJ and CDR3 were profiled, and genomic DNA was the template. Via MiXCR, TCRdb re-called the reads, giving one row per CDR3 protein. The sample has 200,000 to 300,000 distinct CDR3 sequences, approximately 79% seen once. Patients included in sequencing had previously demonstrated CD8+CD57+ cell expansion by flow cytometry. Sample: sorted CD4+, CD8+, or CD8+CD57+ T cells (not recorded which) from PBMCs. The receptors here all came from a human donor with aplastic anemia.

Note on this clonotype: No DNA is shown, since the ends of the CDR3 on it are uncertain; the CDR3 is the one TCRdb lists. This chain uses TRBV7-7 with TRBJ2-5; the D call in the table, TRBD1, was not verified against the DNA. The CDR3 is 15 residues long, counting both termini. In germline, CDR1 is SSHAT, CDR2 FNYEAQ (reference sequence). CDR3 residues: CAVLGAAGTQYFGYF.

As concerns this clonotype: One end of the junction varies from germline; a read error may be responsible. The rearrangement uses TRBV7-9 and TRBJ1-5; perhaps TRBD1 as D (6 bases). Germline assignment: CDR1 SEHNR and CDR2 FQNEAQ (reference sequence). The CDR3 loop spans 13 amino acids. The CDR3 protein is CASSLGGRYGDNF. CDR3 nucleotide sequence: TGTGCCAGCAGCCTAGGGGGTAGATACGGCGACAATTTC. The full variable domain, completed using reference TRBV7-9 and TRBJ1-5, is DTGVSQNPRHKITKRGQNVTFRCDPISEHNRLYWYRQTLGQGPEFLTYFQNEAQLEKSRLLSDRFSAERPKGSFSTLEIQRTEQGDSAMYLCASSLGGRYGDNFGDGTRLSIL.

On this clonotype: The final CDR3 position lacks the conserved phenylalanine or tryptophan, pointing to a likely read error. Because the CDR3's place on the DNA is in doubt, the DNA is left out and the CDR3 is given as listed by TCRdb. The V gene is TRBV9, the J gene TRBJ2-1; TRBD2, as called in the table, went unchecked against the DNA. Germline V lookup: CDR1 SGDLS, CDR2 YYNGEE. Inclusive of both ends, the CDR3 amounts to 13 amino acids. This CDR3 is CASSPAPSGYNLH.

The chain combines TRBV29-1 with TRBJ1-1; the match to TRBD1 covers 10 bases. The CDR3 consists of 15 residues. In germline, CDR1 is SQVTM, CDR2 ANQGSEA. V dropped 4 bases and J dropped 4; count of bases not matched to a gene: 9. This CDR3 reads CSVVGGTGAGTEAFF. In DNA form, the CDR3 reads TGCAGCGTTGTCGGTGGGACAGGGGCGGGCACTGAAGCTTTCTTT.

Many counts were recorded for this clonotype. V and J are TRBV14 and TRBJ2-1; D remains ambiguous. V lost 0 bases and J 3 bases, leaving 6 bases between the germline ends. Germline V gene sequence: CDR1 SGHDN, CDR2 FVKESK. The CDR3 covers 14 residues. This chain's CDR3 is CASSQDGNYNEQFF. In nucleotides, the CDR3 is TGTGCCAGCAGCCAAGACGGCAACTACAATGAGCAGTTCTTC.

This clonotype appeared once. No conserved phenylalanine or tryptophan is present at the end of the CDR3, so a read error is the likely explanation. No DNA is shown, since the ends of the CDR3 on it are uncertain; the CDR3 is the one TCRdb lists. CDR3 protein: CASGDGGTAPLNI. The chain recombines TRBV9 with TRBJ2-3; the table's D call TRBD1 went unverified against the DNA. Germline V gene lookup returns CDR1 SGDLS and CDR2 YYNGEE. The CDR3 is 13 residues long, counting both termini.

This rearrangement joins TRBV6-1 to TRBJ2-1; 8 bases agree with TRBD1. Germline V gene lookup returns CDR1 MNHNS and CDR2 SASEGT. With V trimmed by 3 bases and J by 8 bases, 15 bases remained unmatched. This CDR3 region has 17 residues. CDR3 protein: CASSDRGRGNGQDEQFF. CDR3 in DNA: TGTGCCAGCAGTGACAGGGGGCGCGGAAACGGTCAGGATGAGCAGTTCTTC.

This clonotype occurred many times. The chain is built from TRBV7-9 and TRBJ1-5, with D possibly matching TRBD1 (5 bases). Germline CDR1 reads SEHNR; CDR2 reads FQNEAQ (reference sequence). This CDR3 is built from 14 residues. Trimming shortened V by 5 bases and J by 2 bases, and 10 bases separated the two germline ends. This CDR3 is CASSTGGRNQPQHF. CDR3 nucleotides: TGTGCCAGCAGCACTGGGGGTCGCAATCAGCCCCAGCATTTT.

A word on this clonotype: Sequence at one end of the junction differs from germline and may be a read error. The rearrangement uses TRBV7-9 and TRBJ2-7; D might be TRBD2 (5 bases). The CDR3 loop spans 14 amino acids. CDR1 and CDR2 (germline): SEHNR, FQNEAQ (reference sequence). DNA for the CDR3: TGTGCCAGCAGCTTTCAAAGAAGCGGCGACGGCGATGAGTTC. Protein sequence: CASSFQRSGDGDEF.

The chain has TRBV5-6 and TRBJ2-1; 9 nucleotides line up with TRBD1. Germline V lookup: CDR1 SGHDT, CDR2 YYEEEE. Trimming cost V 8 bases and J 1 base; bases outside gene matches: 7. This CDR3 contains 15 residues. CDR3 region: CASDRGGGSYNEQFF. The DNA for the CDR3 is TGTGCCAGTGACAGGGGGGGGGGATCCTACAATGAGCAGTTCTTC.

On this clonotype: No conserved phenylalanine or tryptophan ends this CDR3, so it is likely a read error. The limits of the CDR3 on the DNA are not certain, so only TCRdb's listed CDR3 is given. The CDR3 loop is CASRSGVGADSQYS. This chain joins TRBV6-5 and TRBJ2-3; TRBD1 is the table's D call and was not checked against the DNA. Including both end residues, the CDR3 is 14 amino acids long. From germline, CDR1 is MNHEY and CDR2 SVGAGI.

The chain joins TRBV9 to TRBJ2-1; 7 nucleotides line up with TRBD2. The CDR3 runs 15 residues. V trimming: 4 bases; J trimming: 9 bases; junction bases outside the gene matches: 13. CDR1 and CDR2 (germline): SGDLS, YYNGEE. This CDR3 reads CASSLAGSYGAEQFF. The CDR3 DNA reads as TGTGCCAGCAGCTTAGCGGGTAGCTACGGGGCTGAGCAGTTCTTC.

About this clonotype itself: A junction end diverges from the germline sequence, so it may reflect a read error. The chain employs TRBV11-1 and TRBJ2-7; TRBD2 is a possible D gene (5 bases). Looked up from germline, CDR1 is SGHAT and CDR2 is FQDESV (reference sequence). The CDR3 is 14 residues long. CDR3 nucleotide sequence: TGTGCCACCAGCTGCCAGCGCCTAGCCTGCGAGCAGTACTTC. Amino acids: CATSCQRLACEQYF.

In regard to this clonotype: No DNA is shown, since the ends of the CDR3 on it are uncertain; the CDR3 is the one TCRdb lists. The V call is TRBV7-2, the J call TRBJ2-3; the table's D call, TRBD2, was not checked against the DNA. The CDR3 has 16 amino acids, counting both end residues. Germline V gene data show CDR1 as SGHTA and CDR2 as FQGNSA. The CDR3 spells CASSFTSAMSSSSQYF.

The rearrangement joins TRBV7-8 to TRBJ1-1; no clear D. This CDR3 comprises 15 residues. The germline V and J ends were trimmed by 1 base and 13 bases, with 22 bases remaining between them. Germline V gene sequence: CDR1 SGHVS, CDR2 FQNEAQ. CDR3 amino acids: CASSLDVTPDTQYFF. Here the CDR3 DNA reads TGTGCCAGCAGCTTAGATGTGACACCCGATACGCAATATTTCTTT.

This clonotype occurred a few times. CDR3 protein: CASSFTSEDYGYTF. CDR3 sequence (DNA): TGTGCCAGCAGCTTTACTAGCGAGGACTATGGCTACACCTTC. The rearrangement joins TRBV5-4 to TRBJ1-2; D is uncertain. The germline gives CDR1 SGHNT, CDR2 YYREEE (reference sequence). The CDR3 covers 14 residues. Trimming removed 2 bases from V and 3 bases from J, with 11 bases in between.

Turning to this clonotype: The missing conserved phenylalanine or tryptophan at the end of this CDR3 makes a read error likely. No DNA is shown, since the ends of the CDR3 on it are uncertain; the CDR3 is the one TCRdb lists. V gene TRBV7-8 combines with J gene TRBJ2-5; the table names TRBD1, a call not compared with the DNA. The CDR3 region is 16 residues in length, termini included. The germline CDR1 and CDR2 sequences are SGHVS and FQNEAQ. The CDR3 region is CASSLAGGPQTQSYGP.

This clonotype is a singleton in its sample. CDR3 sequence: CSVDLHGTSSYEQYF. The CDR3, as DNA: TGCAGCGTTGATCTTCATGGGACTAGCTCCTACGAGCAGTACTTC. The chain employs TRBV29-1 and TRBJ2-7; 8 bases are shared with TRBD2. The germline CDR1 and CDR2 sequences are SQVTM and ANQGSEA. V trimming: 3 bases; J trimming: 0 bases; junction bases outside the gene matches: 7. The CDR3 spans 15 residues.

J is TRBJ2-1 and V is TRBV24-1, with no clear D. There are 16 residues in the CDR3. Germline V CDR1 and CDR2: KGHDR, SFDVKD. V dropped 3 bases and J dropped 6 bases, with 17 bases sitting between them. CDR3 nucleotides: TGTGCCACCAGTGATCACAGTGGGGTGGTCGGCAATGAGCAGTTCTTC. This codes for CATSDHSGVVGNEQFF.

This clonotype was detected once. J is TRBJ2-5 and V is TRBV5-4; possible D gene TRBD2, 6 bases. Germline CDR1 SGHNT, CDR2 YYREEE (reference sequence). CDR3 size: 14 residues. The ends were cut back, 4 bases at V and 1 base at J, with 11 bases in the middle. The CDR3 coding sequence is TGTGCCAGCAGCAGGACTACCAGCCAAGAGACCCAGTACTTC. Its protein is CASSRTTSQETQYF.

Notes on this clonotype: The conserved closing phenylalanine or tryptophan is absent in this CDR3, likely reflecting a read error. It is unclear where the CDR3 begins or ends on the DNA, so no DNA is shown, and the CDR3 is as TCRdb lists it. The chain uses TRBV7-7 and TRBJ2-3; the D segment call TRBD1 is taken from the table without a DNA check. Germline CDR1 SSHAT, CDR2 FNYEAQ (reference sequence). The CDR3 spans 13 amino acids, including both terminal residues. The CDR3 protein is CASSPDRGPNNEQ.

The V gene is TRBV7-9, the J gene TRBJ2-7; no clear D gene. In germline, CDR1 is SEHNR, CDR2 FQNEAQ (reference sequence). CDR3 size: 14 residues. Trimming shortened V by 0 bases and J by 6 bases, and 12 bases separated the two germline ends. The CDR3 loop is CASSLAQSYGEQYF. The CDR3 coding sequence is TGTGCCAGCAGCTTAGCACAGAGCTACGGCGAGCAGTACTTC. The full variable domain, completed using reference TRBV7-9 and TRBJ2-7, is DTGVSQNPRHKITKRGQNVTFRCDPISEHNRLYWYRQTLGQGPEFLTYFQNEAQLEKSRLLSDRFSAERPKGSFSTLEIQRTEQGDSAMYLCASSLAQSYGEQYFGPGTRLTVT.

In its sample, this clonotype was seen many times. The final CDR3 position lacks the conserved phenylalanine or tryptophan, pointing to a likely read error. The DNA is left out, because the CDR3 cannot be placed on it with certainty; the CDR3 is given as TCRdb lists it. The genes are TRBV7-8 and TRBJ2-1. Inclusive of both ends, the CDR3 amounts to 13 amino acids. Per the germline V gene, CDR1 is SGHVS and CDR2 is FQNEAQ. The CDR3 loop is CASSLAGGHDTQY.

This clonotype was counted only a few times. The chain is built from TRBV11-3 and TRBJ2-5, with 7 bases aligning to TRBD1. Germline V gene lookup returns CDR1 SGHNT and CDR2 YENEEA. The CDR3 is made up of 16 amino acids. V lost 0 bases, J lost 0 bases, and 4 bases stayed unmatched. CDR3: CASSLDLTGNQETQYF. DNA of the CDR3: TGTGCCAGCAGCTTAGATCTGACAGGGAACCAAGAGACCCAGTACTTC.

The gene calls are TRBV24-1 and TRBJ2-6; tentatively, D is TRBD1 (6 bases). The CDR3 is 16 amino acids. Trimming shortened V by 7 bases and J by 1 base, and 13 bases separated the two germline ends. Germline CDR1 and CDR2: KGHDR and SFDVKD. This chain's CDR3 is CATSTHRESGANVLTF. For the CDR3, the DNA is TGTGCCACCAGCACCCACAGGGAGTCTGGGGCCAACGTCCTGACTTTC.

There are many counts of this clonotype. The rearrangement links TRBV11-2 to TRBJ2-1, with 7 bases fitting TRBD1. The CDR3 runs 13 residues. Looked up from germline, CDR1 is SGHAT and CDR2 is FQNNGV. The V and J ends lost 1 base and 8 bases, in that order; junction bases with no gene match: 2. The CDR3 here is CASSLVGGDEQFF. CDR3 nucleotide sequence: TGTGCCAGCAGCTTAGTAGGGGGCGATGAGCAGTTCTTC.